This T cell receptor (beta chain) was sequenced during a study of shared clonotypes between healthy human individuals (dated by TCRdb to between 2020 and 2021). Background for the entire study: A couple of women and a few men aged 18 to 49 years were included in the cohort. For each donor, CD4 naive and CD4 memory were each run on three plates, CD8 naive on two plates, and CD8 memory on one plate. To estimate repertoire size and how much clonotype sharing occurs between individuals, the study deeply sequenced the blood TCR repertoires of roughly 5 healthy adults. Libraries were prepared and TCR repertoires were sequenced by different laboratories using diverse techniques, in order to increase sequencing depth and limit assay-specific biases. Per donor, leukapheresis produced somewhere between about 0.94 and 8.9 billion PBMCs. The paper's findings and limits, for the study overall: Because the study included a small number of donors, the genetic and exposure-history diversity represented was limited. Only blood was sampled, and tissue TCR repertoires likely differ from those in blood. Compared with non-shared clonotypes, clonotypes shared by all four sorted-subset donors had higher generation probabilities. Pairwise subsampling indicated that sequencing depth was expected to affect the degree of clonotype sharing among donors. Estimated clonotype richness was generally larger for naive than for memory subsets. Even with the large sequencing depth, rarefaction of the sorted-subset datasets indicated that sequencing was incomplete. Sharing across four donors was observed for around 4.8% of naive CD4, about 3.2% of naive CD8, roughly 2.3% of memory CD4, and roughly 0.43% of memory CD8 clonotypes.

The junction carries 14 bases between V and J, which are trimmed by 4 bases and 0 bases respectively. Based on the germline V gene, the CDR1 and CDR2 sequences are SGHRS and YFSETQ. From its cysteine to its phenylalanine, the CDR3 spans 17 amino acids. The DNA shown is the 51-base CDR3, in frame from base 1. About this clone itself: What antigen it recognizes has not been identified. The input lacks base qualities; no much larger clone sits a single base away.

TCR CDR3 regions were amplified from genomic DNA by multiplex PCR using the deep immunoSEQ assay. For each cell subset, the extracted genomic DNA was distributed evenly across all wells of several immunoSEQ 96-well plates, and each plate served as one replicate. For sorted subsets, approximately 0.2 ug of genomic DNA, equivalent to around 29,000 T cell genomes, went into each replicate PCR. Purified libraries were quantified with a Qubit 3.0 fluorometer, sized on a Bioanalyzer 2100, and re-quantified with the KAPA Library Quantification kit. Every immunoSEQ 96-well plate was sequenced on a dedicated single-read 150-cycle Illumina NextSeq 550 flow cell. The paper's data handling went like this. Because the immunoSEQ output held only junctional sequences and lacked quality scores, the filtering could not match the filtering applied to full-length reads. To assign V/J genes and CDR3, sequences were annotated using PyIR, a Python wrapper for IgBLAST v1.9, with IMGT germline references. Any read was removed if the V/J assignment was weak (E-value above 1e-6), the CDR3 was missing, or the read contained stop codons, out-of-frame junctions, or ambiguous translated residues. V3J clonotypes were defined by identical inferred V gene, J gene, and CDR3 amino acid sequence. Percentage overlap between repertoires was calculated by dividing the number of shared unique clonotypes by the size of the smaller repertoire. Three approaches were used to assess repertoire richness: RTK rarefaction, the Chao1 estimator, and Recon v2.1 estimates of unobserved clonotypes. Generation probabilities were computed with OLGA for all TCRbeta clonotypes obtained by the gDNA method from a few donors. The immuneACCESS repertoire file appears here via TCRdb, limited to in-frame rearrangements. These files lack a portion of the clones; in checked studies, under half of the deficit traces to unresolved V genes, and the cause of the others is not known. V and J calls and clone size follow that table, whereas D and trimming were derived from the DNA. This sample lists some 350,000 clones; less than 85% were detected once. Together, the top ten hold around 10% of the sample.

The donors were healthy, HIV-negative adults with no recently reported acute infections or vaccinations. Every donor was a Caucasian adult residing in Nashville, Tennessee, USA. CD4+ T cells were enriched by magnetic negative selection, after which naive cells were positively selected on CD45RA and the negative fraction was taken as the memory subset. Blood was collected by leukapheresis, and PBMCs were isolated by Ficoll-Histopaque density gradient centrifugation and then cryopreserved in liquid nitrogen vapor phase. Purity and quantity of every magnetically sorted T cell population were checked by analytical flow cytometry. Genomic DNA was isolated from every sorted fraction and measured by UV absorbance on a Nanodrop 2000c.

Sequenced: memory CD4+ T cells sorted from blood. This specimen's cell subset or site label, interpreted: CD45RA-negative fraction. The sequence came from a man aged 30-40 years in good health. The sequence links TRBV5-1 to TRBJ2-6; too little of a D gene remains to name it. The CDR3 reads CASSLASKGSGANVLTF. The nucleotide sequence is given as TGCGCCAGCAGCCTCGCTAGTAAGGGCTCTGGGGCCAACGTCCTGACTTTC.